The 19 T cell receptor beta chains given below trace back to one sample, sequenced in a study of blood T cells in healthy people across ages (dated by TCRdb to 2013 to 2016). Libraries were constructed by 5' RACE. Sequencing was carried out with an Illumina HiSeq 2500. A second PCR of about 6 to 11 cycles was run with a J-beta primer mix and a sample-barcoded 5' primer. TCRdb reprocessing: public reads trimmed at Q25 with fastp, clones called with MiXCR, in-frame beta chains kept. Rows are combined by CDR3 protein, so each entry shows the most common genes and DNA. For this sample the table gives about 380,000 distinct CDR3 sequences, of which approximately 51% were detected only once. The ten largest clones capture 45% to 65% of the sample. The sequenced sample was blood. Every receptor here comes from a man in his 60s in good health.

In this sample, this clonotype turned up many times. CDR3 in amino acids: CASSVLREETQYF. The CDR3 DNA follows: TGTGCCAGCAGCGTACTACGGGAAGAGACCCAGTACTTC. This rearrangement joins TRBV7-2 to TRBJ2-5; D is undetermined. Germline V gene lookup returns CDR1 SGHTA and CDR2 FQGNSA. Trimming pared 5 bases from V and 3 bases from J, leaving 10 bases between. The CDR3 covers 13 residues.

This chain's CDR3 is CSAEGGHNEQFF. In DNA, the CDR3 is TGCAGTGCTGAGGGAGGGCACAATGAGCAGTTCTTC. The chain links TRBV20-1 to TRBJ2-1, with TRBD2 matching 7 bases. Germline CDR1 reads DFQATT; CDR2 reads SNEGSKA (reference sequence). J was trimmed by 5 bases and V by 5 bases; bases with no gene match: 3. This CDR3 has 12 amino acids.

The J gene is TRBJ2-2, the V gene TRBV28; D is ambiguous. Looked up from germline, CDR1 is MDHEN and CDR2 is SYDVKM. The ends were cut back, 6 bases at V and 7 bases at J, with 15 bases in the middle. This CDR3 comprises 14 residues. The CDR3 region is CASSSPAGVGELFF. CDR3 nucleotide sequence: TGTGCCAGCAGCTCCCCCGCTGGGGTCGGGGAGCTGTTTTTT.

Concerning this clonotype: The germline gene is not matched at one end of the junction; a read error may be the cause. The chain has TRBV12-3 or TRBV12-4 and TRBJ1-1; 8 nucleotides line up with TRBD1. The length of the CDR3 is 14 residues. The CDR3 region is CAGSFEQGAIEAFF. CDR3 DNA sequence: TGTGCCGGCAGTTTCGAGCAGGGGGCGATTGAAGCTTTCTTT.

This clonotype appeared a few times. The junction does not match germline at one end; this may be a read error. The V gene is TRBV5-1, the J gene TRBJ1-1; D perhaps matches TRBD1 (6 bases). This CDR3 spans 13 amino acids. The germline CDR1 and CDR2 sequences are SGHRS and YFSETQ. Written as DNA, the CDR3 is TGCGCCAGCAGCGGGGGGCTGAATACTGAAGCTTTCTTT. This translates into CASSGGLNTEAFF.

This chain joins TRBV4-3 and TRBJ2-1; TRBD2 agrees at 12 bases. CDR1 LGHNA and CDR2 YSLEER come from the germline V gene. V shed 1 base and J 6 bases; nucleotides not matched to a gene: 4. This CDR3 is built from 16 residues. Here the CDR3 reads CASSQAGLAGSNEQFF. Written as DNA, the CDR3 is TGCGCCAGCAGCCAAGCGGGACTAGCGGGTTCCAATGAGCAGTTCTTC.

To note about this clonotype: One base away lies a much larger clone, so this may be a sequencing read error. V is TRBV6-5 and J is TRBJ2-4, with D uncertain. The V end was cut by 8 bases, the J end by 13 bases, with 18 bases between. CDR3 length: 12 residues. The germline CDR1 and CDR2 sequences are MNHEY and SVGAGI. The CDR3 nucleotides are TGTGCCAGCTCTAAGGTGGGCGATAGGCAGTACTTC. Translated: CASSKVGDRQYF.

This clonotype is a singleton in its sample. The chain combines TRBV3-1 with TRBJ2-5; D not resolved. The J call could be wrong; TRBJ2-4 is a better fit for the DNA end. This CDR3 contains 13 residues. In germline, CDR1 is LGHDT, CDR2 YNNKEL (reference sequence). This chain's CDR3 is CASSQEQTNIQYF. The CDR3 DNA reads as TGTGCCAGCAGCCAAGAACAAACTAACATTCAGTACTTC.

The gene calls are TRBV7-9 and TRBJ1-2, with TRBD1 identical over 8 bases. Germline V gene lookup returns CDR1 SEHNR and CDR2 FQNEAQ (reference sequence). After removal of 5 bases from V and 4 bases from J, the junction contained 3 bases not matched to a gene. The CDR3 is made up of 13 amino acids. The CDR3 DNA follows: TGTGCCAGCAGCAAGGACAGGGTCTATGGCTACACCTTC. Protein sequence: CASSKDRVYGYTF.

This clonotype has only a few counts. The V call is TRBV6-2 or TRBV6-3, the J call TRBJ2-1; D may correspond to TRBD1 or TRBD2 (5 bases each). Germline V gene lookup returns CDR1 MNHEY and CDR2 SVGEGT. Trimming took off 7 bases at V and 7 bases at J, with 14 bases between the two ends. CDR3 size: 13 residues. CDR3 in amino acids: CASTPSWGNEQFF. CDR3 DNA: TGTGCCAGCACCCCGTCTTGGGGGAATGAGCAGTTCTTC.

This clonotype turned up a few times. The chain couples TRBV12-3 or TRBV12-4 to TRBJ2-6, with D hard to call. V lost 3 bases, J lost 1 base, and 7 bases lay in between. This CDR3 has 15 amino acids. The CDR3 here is CASSFRQSGANVLTF. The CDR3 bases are TGTGCCAGCAGTTTTCGCCAATCTGGGGCCAACGTCCTGACTTTC.

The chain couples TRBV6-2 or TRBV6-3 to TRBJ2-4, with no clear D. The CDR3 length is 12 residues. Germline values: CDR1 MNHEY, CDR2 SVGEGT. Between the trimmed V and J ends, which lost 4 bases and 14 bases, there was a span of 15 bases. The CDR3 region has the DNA TGTGCCAGCAGTTCGGCTGGCCTCTGGGAGTACTTC. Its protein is CASSSAGLWEYF.

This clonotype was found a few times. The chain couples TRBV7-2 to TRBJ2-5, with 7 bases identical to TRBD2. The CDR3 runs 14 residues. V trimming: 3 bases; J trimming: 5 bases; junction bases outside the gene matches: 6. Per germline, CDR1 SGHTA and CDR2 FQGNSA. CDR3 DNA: TGTGCCAGCAGCTTGAGCGGGATAGGGGAGACCCAGTACTTC. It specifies CASSLSGIGETQYF.

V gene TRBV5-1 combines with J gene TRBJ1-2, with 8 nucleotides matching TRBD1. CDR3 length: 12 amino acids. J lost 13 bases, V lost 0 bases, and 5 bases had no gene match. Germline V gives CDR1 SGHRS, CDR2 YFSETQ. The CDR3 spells CASSLAGGQATF. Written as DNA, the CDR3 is TGCGCCAGCAGCTTGGCCGGGGGACAGGCCACCTTC.

CDR3 in amino acids: CASRSQWGRDYGYTF. The CDR3 nucleotides are TGTGCCAGCAGATCCCAGTGGGGTAGGGACTATGGCTACACCTTC. The chain employs TRBV7-2 and TRBJ1-2; D is undetermined. Trimming left V 6 bases short and J 3 bases short, with 17 bases between. The CDR3 sequence is 15 residues long. Germline V gene lookup returns CDR1 SGHTA and CDR2 FQGNSA.

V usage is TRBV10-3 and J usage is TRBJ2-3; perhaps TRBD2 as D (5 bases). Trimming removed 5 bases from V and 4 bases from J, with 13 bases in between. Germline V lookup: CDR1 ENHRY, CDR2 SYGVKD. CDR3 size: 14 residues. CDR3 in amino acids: CAISPGGWADTQYF. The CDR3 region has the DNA TGTGCCATCAGTCCAGGAGGATGGGCAGATACGCAGTATTTT.

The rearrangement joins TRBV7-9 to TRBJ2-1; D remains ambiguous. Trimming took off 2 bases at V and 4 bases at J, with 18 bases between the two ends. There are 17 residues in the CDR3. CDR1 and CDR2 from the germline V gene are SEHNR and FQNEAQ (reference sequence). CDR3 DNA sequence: TGTGCCAGCAGCTTAAGGTTTCGGGTAGCCGAATACAATGAGCAGTTCTTC. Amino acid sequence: CASSLRFRVAEYNEQFF.

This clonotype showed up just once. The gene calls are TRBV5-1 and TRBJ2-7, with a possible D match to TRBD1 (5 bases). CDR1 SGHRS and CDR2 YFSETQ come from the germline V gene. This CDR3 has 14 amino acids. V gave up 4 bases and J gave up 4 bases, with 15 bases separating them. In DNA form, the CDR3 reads TGCGCCAGCAGCCAACTCTCCAGGGAATACGAGCAGTACTTC. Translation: CASSQLSREYEQYF.

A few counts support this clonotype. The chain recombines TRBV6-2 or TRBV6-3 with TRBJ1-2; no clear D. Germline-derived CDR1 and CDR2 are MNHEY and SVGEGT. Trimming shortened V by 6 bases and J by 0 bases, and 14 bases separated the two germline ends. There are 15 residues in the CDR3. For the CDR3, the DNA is TGTGCCAGCAGGAGGGTGAATCGAGCTAACTATGGCTACACCTTC. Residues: CASRRVNRANYGYTF.